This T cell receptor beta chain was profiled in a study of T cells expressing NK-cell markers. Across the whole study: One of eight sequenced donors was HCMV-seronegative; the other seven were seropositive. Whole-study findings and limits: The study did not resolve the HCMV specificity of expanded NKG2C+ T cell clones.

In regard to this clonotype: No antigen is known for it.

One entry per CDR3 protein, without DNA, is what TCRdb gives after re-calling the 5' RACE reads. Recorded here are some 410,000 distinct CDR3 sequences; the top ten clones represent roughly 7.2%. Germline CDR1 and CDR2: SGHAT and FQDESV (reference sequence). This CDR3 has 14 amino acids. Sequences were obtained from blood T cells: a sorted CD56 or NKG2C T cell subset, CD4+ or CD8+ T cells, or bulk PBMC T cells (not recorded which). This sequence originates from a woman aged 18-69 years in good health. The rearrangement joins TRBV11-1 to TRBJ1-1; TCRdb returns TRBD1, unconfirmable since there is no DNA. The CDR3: CASSRDSGDTEAFF.